This note documents a single TCR beta chain sequence. This sample is drawn from a study of blood T cells in healthy people across ages. Per germline, CDR1 DFQATT and CDR2 SNEGSKA (reference sequence). The CDR3 is made up of 15 amino acids. Trimming took 4 bases from V and 4 from J; bases not matched to a gene: 6. The authors ran a second PCR of about 7 to 11 cycles using a sample-barcoded 5' primer and a J-beta primer mix. TCRdb itself ran the 5' RACE reads through MiXCR, one entry per CDR3 protein. Of about 670,000 distinct CDR3 sequences listed, 40% to 45% were seen once; the top ten hold about 30%.

This receptor was obtained from a man aged 80 or over in good health. The chain is built from TRBV20-1 and TRBJ2-1, with TRBD2 identical over 11 bases. The specimen sequenced was blood. Here the CDR3 DNA reads TGCAGTGCTATCCTCGGGACTAGCGGTTACAATGAGCAGTTCTTC. This encodes CSAILGTSGYNEQFF.